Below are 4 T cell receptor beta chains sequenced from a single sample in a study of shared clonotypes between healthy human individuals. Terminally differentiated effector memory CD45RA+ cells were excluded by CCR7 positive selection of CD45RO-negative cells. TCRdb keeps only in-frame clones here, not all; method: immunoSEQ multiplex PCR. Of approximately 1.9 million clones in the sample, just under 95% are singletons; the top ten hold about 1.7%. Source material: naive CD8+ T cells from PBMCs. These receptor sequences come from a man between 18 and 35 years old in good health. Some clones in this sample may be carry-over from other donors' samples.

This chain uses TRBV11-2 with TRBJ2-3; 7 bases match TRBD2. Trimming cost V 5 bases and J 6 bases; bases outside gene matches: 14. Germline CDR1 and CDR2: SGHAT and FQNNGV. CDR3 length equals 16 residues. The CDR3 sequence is CASSPRGGSGIDTQYF. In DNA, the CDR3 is TGTGCCAGCAGCCCCCGGGGCGGGAGTGGTATTGATACGCAGTATTTT.

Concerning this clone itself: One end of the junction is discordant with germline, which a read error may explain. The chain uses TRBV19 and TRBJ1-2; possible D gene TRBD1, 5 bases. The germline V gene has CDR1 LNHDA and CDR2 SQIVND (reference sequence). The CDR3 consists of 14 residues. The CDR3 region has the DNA TGCGCTACTACAACGGGGTGGGACCAATATGGCTACACCTTC. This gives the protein CATTTGWDQYGYTF.

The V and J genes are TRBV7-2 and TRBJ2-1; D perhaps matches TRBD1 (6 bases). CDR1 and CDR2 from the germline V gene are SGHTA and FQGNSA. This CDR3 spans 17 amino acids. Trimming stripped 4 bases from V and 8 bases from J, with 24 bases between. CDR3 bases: TGTGCCAGCAGCTCGGACAGATGGACTGGAGATGAAGATGAGCAGTTCTTC. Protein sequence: CASSSDRWTGDEDEQFF.

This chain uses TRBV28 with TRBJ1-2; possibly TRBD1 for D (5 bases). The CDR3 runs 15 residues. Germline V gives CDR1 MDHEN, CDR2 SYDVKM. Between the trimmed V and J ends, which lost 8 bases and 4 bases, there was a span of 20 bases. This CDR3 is CASGFRDVWSYGYTF. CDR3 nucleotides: TGTGCCAGCGGATTCCGGGACGTTTGGAGCTATGGCTACACCTTC.